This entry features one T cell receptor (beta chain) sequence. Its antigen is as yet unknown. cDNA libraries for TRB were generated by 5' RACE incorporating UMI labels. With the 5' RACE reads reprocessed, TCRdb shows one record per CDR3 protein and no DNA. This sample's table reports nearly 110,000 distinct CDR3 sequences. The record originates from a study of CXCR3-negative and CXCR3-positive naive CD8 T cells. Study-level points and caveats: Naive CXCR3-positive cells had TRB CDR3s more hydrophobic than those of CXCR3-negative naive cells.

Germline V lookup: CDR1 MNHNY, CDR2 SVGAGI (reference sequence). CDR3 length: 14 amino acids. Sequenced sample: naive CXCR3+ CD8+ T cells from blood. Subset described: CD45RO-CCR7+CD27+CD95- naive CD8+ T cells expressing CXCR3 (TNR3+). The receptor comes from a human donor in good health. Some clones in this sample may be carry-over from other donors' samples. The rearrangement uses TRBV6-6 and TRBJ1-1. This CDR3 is CASSYPSGNTEAFF.